The rows below give T cell receptor beta chains drawn from one sample of a study of beta chain features in type 1 diabetes. Assay used: immunoSEQ multiplex PCR; TCRdb lists only in-frame clones, some missing. The sample has 220,000 or so clones, about 70% seen once; the top ten hold approximately 0.05%. What was sequenced was naive CD4+ T cells from blood. The source is a man under 40 in good health. The CDR3 runs from the conserved cysteine through the conserved F or W. The D gene is left open where the match is weak. Expanded clones get a size class; other rows say once, few or many, or leave the size out.

J: TRBJ2-3
D: .
V: TRBV30
size: few
DNA: TGTGCCTGGAGGGTCCATACGATCAGCACAGATACGCAGTATTTT
CDR3: CAWRVHTISTDTQYF

J: TRBJ1-5
D: TRBD1
V: TRBV2
size: .
DNA: TGTGCCAGCAGGCGACAGGGGGCTGGACAGCCCCAGCATTTT
CDR3: CASRRQGAGQPQHF

J: TRBJ2-7
D: .
V: TRBV25-1
size: .
DNA: TGTGCCAGCAGGGGGCAGGGAATCTACGAGCAGTACTTC
CDR3: CASRGQGIYEQYF

J: TRBJ1-1
D: .
V: TRBV30
size: .
DNA: TGTGCCTGGAGTCGCGCTTTTTGGGACACTGAAGCTTTCTTT
CDR3: CAWSRAFWDTEAFF

J: TRBJ2-1
D: TRBD2
V: TRBV30
size: .
DNA: TGTGCCTGGAGTGTACGGGCTAGCGGGGCCGGCGAGCAGTTCTTC
CDR3: CAWSVRASGAGEQFF

J: TRBJ2-5
D: .
V: TRBV9
size: once
DNA: TGTGCCAGCAGCGTAAATGCCGCGGGGTTGGAGACCCAGTACTTC
CDR3: CASSVNAAGLETQYF

J: TRBJ1-6
D: .
V: TRBV4-2
size: .
DNA: TGTGCCAGCAGCCAGGGCAGCGATTCACCCCTCCACTTT
CDR3: CASSQGSDSPLHF

J: TRBJ2-7
D: TRBD2
V: TRBV27
size: .
DNA: TGTGCCAGCAGCCGTGGGGGGAGCGGGAGCTACGAGCAGTACTTC
CDR3: CASSRGGSGSYEQYF

J: TRBJ1-1
D: .
V: TRBV30
size: .
DNA: TGTGCCTTAGAACCTAACATGAACACTGAAGCTTTCTTT
CDR3: CALEPNMNTEAFF

J: TRBJ1-1
D: .
V: TRBV29-1
size: .
DNA: TGCAGCGTCCTACGGCGAAGTAACACTGAAGCTTTCTTT
CDR3: CSVLRRSNTEAFF

J: TRBJ2-2
D: .
V: TRBV30
size: .
DNA: TGTGCCTGGAGTACGGGGTTCGGGGAGCTGTTTTTT
CDR3: CAWSTGFGELFF

J: TRBJ2-1
D: TRBD2
V: TRBV5-4
size: .
DNA: TGTGCCAGCAGCCAGACTAGCGGGACGAATGAGCAGTTCTTC
CDR3: CASSQTSGTNEQFF

J: TRBJ2-3
D: .
V: TRBV30
size: few
DNA: TGTGCCTGGAAAGGGGTGACTAGCACAGATACGCAGTATTTT
CDR3: CAWKGVTSTDTQYF

J: TRBJ1-2
D: TRBD1
V: TRBV10-3
size: .
DNA: TGTGCCATCGGTAGGGGACAGGGCTATGGCTACACCTTC
CDR3: CAIGRGQGYGYTF

J: TRBJ1-1
D: .
V: TRBV30
size: .
DNA: TGTGCCTGGAGTCCGGTGAACGGGAACACTGAAGCTTTCTTT
CDR3: CAWSPVNGNTEAFF

J: TRBJ2-1
D: .
V: TRBV13
size: once
DNA: TGTGCCAGTGCCAACAGGCGCCCCTCCTACAATGAGCAGTTCTTC
CDR3: CASANRRPSYNEQFF

J: TRBJ2-7
D: TRBD1
V: TRBV5-1
size: .
DNA: TGCGCCAGCAGCCAGGGACAGGTGCCTACTGAAGAGCAGTACTTC
CDR3: CASSQGQVPTEEQYF

J: TRBJ1-2
D: .
V: TRBV2
size: .
DNA: TGTGCCAGCAGTGAAGCCAGGGTCTACACCTTC
CDR3: CASSEARVYTF

J: TRBJ2-3
D: .
V: TRBV7-9
size: .
DNA: TGTGCCAGCAGTTCTCGCGACTTAGGGCCCACAGATACGCAGTATTTT
CDR3: CASSSRDLGPTDTQYF

J: TRBJ2-1
D: .
V: TRBV7-2
size: .
DNA: TGTGCCAGCAGCGTTAGCGGAAGCTCCTACAATGAGCAGTTCTTC
CDR3: CASSVSGSSYNEQFF

J: TRBJ1-5
D: TRBD1
V: TRBV7-2
size: .
DNA: TGTGCCAGCAGCCCCCATCGGGACAGATCCCAGCCCCAGCATTTT
CDR3: CASSPHRDRSQPQHF

J: TRBJ2-5
D: .
V: TRBV28
size: once
DNA: TGTGCCAGCAGTTTATCCGGGGCTGGCCACCAAGAGACCCAGTACTTC
CDR3: CASSLSGAGHQETQYF

J: TRBJ2-5
D: .
V: TRBV28
size: .
DNA: TGTGCCAGCAGTTTCAGGTCCCGAGAGACCCAGTACTTC
CDR3: CASSFRSRETQYF

J: TRBJ2-3
D: TRBD2
V: TRBV15
size: .
DNA: TGTGCCACCAGCGGGAGGGTCAATCCAAGCACAGATACGCAGTATTTT
CDR3: CATSGRVNPSTDTQYF

J: TRBJ2-7
D: .
V: TRBV30
size: .
DNA: TGTGCCTGGAGTACCCTGACTGGAAGGGAATACCCCTTCTCCTACGAGCAGTACTTC
CDR3: CAWSTLTGREYPFSYEQYF

J: TRBJ2-3
D: TRBD1
V: TRBV2
size: .
DNA: TGTGCCAGCAGTGTCGACAGGGGAACAGATACGCAGTATTTT
CDR3: CASSVDRGTDTQYF

J: TRBJ2-3
D: .
V: TRBV10-3
size: .
DNA: TGTGCCATCAGTGAGTCTATGGCGAGGACAGATACGCAGTATTTT
CDR3: CAISESMARTDTQYF

J: TRBJ1-5
D: TRBD1
V: TRBV30
size: .
DNA: TGTGCCTGGAAAGACAGGGGCAATCAGCCCCAGCATTTT
CDR3: CAWKDRGNQPQHF

J: TRBJ2-6
D: .
V: TRBV9
size: .
DNA: TGTGCCAGCAGCGTAGGGGGCTCTGGGGCCAACGTCCTGACTTTC
CDR3: CASSVGGSGANVLTF

J: TRBJ2-1
D: TRBD2
V: TRBV30
size: .
DNA: TGTGCCTGGAGTGTAAGGCGGGAGGGCGGTGAGCAGTTCTTC
CDR3: CAWSVRREGGEQFF

J: TRBJ2-1
D: TRBD1
V: TRBV5-1
size: .
DNA: TGCGCCAGCAGCTCCACAGGGGGATGGACCACAGAGAGCTCCTACAATGAGCAGTTCTTC
CDR3: CASSSTGGWTTESSYNEQFF

J: TRBJ2-1
D: TRBD2
V: TRBV5-1
size: .
DNA: TGCGCCAGCAGCCCTAGCGGGAGCTCCTACAATGAGCAGTTCTTC
CDR3: CASSPSGSSYNEQFF

J: TRBJ2-5
D: .
V: TRBV7-2
size: few
DNA: TGTGCCAGCAGCCAGATGGGACCCCCCGCAACCCAGTACTTC
CDR3: CASSQMGPPATQYF

J: TRBJ2-3
D: .
V: TRBV4-3
size: few
DNA: TGCGCCAGCAGCCAAGATGTCCGGAGGGGCACAGATACGCAGTATTTT
CDR3: CASSQDVRRGTDTQYF

J: TRBJ2-3
D: .
V: TRBV30
size: few
DNA: TGTGCCTGGAGCGGGGGAAACACAGATACGCAGTATTTT
CDR3: CAWSGGNTDTQYF

J: TRBJ1-6
D: .
V: TRBV30
size: few
DNA: TGTGCCTGGAGGAAAAATTCACCCCTCCACTTT
CDR3: CAWRKNSPLHF

J: TRBJ2-7
D: TRBD2
V: TRBV7-2
size: .
DNA: TGTGCCAGCAGCTTCGGCGGGAGGAGCTCCTACGAGCAGTACTTC
CDR3: CASSFGGRSSYEQYF

J: TRBJ2-1
D: TRBD1
V: TRBV29-1
size: .
DNA: TGCAGCGTTGGTGGGACAGTCAATGAGCAGTTCTTC
CDR3: CSVGGTVNEQFF

J: TRBJ1-2
D: .
V: TRBV29-1
size: .
DNA: TGCAGCGCCCTGAGGGCTGCTAACTATGGCTACACCTTC
CDR3: CSALRAANYGYTF

J: TRBJ1-5
D: .
V: TRBV30
size: .
DNA: TGTGCCTGGAGTGCAGACAGTAATCAGCCCCAGCATTTT
CDR3: CAWSADSNQPQHF

J: TRBJ2-1
D: .
V: TRBV1
size: .
DNA: TGCACCAGCAGCCAGTTCCTCTACAATGAGCAGTTCTTC
CDR3: CTSSQFLYNEQFF

J: TRBJ1-1
D: TRBD1
V: TRBV29-1
size: .
DNA: TGCAGCGTTGAAGTGCACAGGGGAGACACTGAAGCTTTCTTT
CDR3: CSVEVHRGDTEAFF

J: TRBJ2-3
D: TRBD2
V: TRBV25-1
size: .
DNA: TGTGCCAGCAGTGAATTAGTAGCGGGAGAAGGCACAGATACGCAGTATTTT
CDR3: CASSELVAGEGTDTQYF

J: TRBJ2-1
D: .
V: TRBV19
size: .
DNA: TGTGCCAGTAGTATAGAGTCCAGTTACAATGAGCAGTTCTTC
CDR3: CASSIESSYNEQFF

J: TRBJ2-7
D: .
V: TRBV5-1
size: .
DNA: TGCGCCAGCAGCTTGAACCGCAACTACGAGCAGTACTTC
CDR3: CASSLNRNYEQYF

J: TRBJ2-1
D: .
V: TRBV19
size: .
DNA: TGTGCCAGTAGTATAGTTGGCGACAGACCGATAGAGCAGTTCTTC
CDR3: CASSIVGDRPIEQFF

J: TRBJ2-3
D: .
V: TRBV30
size: .
DNA: TGTGCCTGGACCCCGGGACCACGCTGGGGAGATACGCAGTATTTT
CDR3: CAWTPGPRWGDTQYF

J: TRBJ2-5
D: .
V: TRBV25-1
size: .
DNA: TGTGCCAGCAGTGGTTCAGTGGCCCAGTACTTC
CDR3: CASSGSVAQYF

J: TRBJ2-3
D: .
V: TRBV30
size: .
DNA: TGTGCCTGGAAAGGGGTTTGGAATGGAGATACGCAGTATTTT
CDR3: CAWKGVWNGDTQYF

J: TRBJ1-2
D: .
V: TRBV13
size: .
DNA: TGTGCCAGCAGCCCGGGCCGCGGGGACCCACACTTC
CDR3: CASSPGRGDPHF

J: TRBJ1-3
D: .
V: TRBV29-1
size: .
DNA: TGCAGCGTACAGACCGGGCCATCCAACTCTGGAAACACCATATATTTT
CDR3: CSVQTGPSNSGNTIYF

J: TRBJ2-5
D: .
V: TRBV25-1
size: .
DNA: TGTGCCAGCAGAGAACAGTTGGGGGTGAGCGAGACCCAGTACTTC
CDR3: CASREQLGVSETQYF

J: TRBJ2-1
D: .
V: TRBV28
size: few
DNA: TGTGCCAGCGAGAATGAGCAGTTCTTC
CDR3: CASENEQFF

J: TRBJ2-3
D: .
V: TRBV7-2
size: .
DNA: TGTGCCAGCAGCTTAATCCCAGATACGCAGTATTTT
CDR3: CASSLIPDTQYF

J: TRBJ2-1
D: TRBD2
V: TRBV7-2
size: .
DNA: TGTGCCAGCAGCTTAGGCACGAGCGGGGCCGGGGGGGTCTTC
CDR3: CASSLGTSGAGGVF

J: TRBJ1-2
D: .
V: TRBV30
size: .
DNA: TGTGCCTGGAGCCTTAGCTATGGCTACACCTTC
CDR3: CAWSLSYGYTF

J: TRBJ2-1
D: .
V: TRBV18
size: .
DNA: TGTGCCAGCTCACCTAACAGAGGGCGCTCCTACAATGAGCAGTTCTTC
CDR3: CASSPNRGRSYNEQFF

J: TRBJ2-6
D: .
V: TRBV5-1
size: .
DNA: TGCGCCAGCAGCGCAGCCTCTGGGGCCAACGTCCTGACTTTC
CDR3: CASSAASGANVLTF

J: TRBJ2-3
D: TRBD2
V: TRBV14
size: .
DNA: TGTGCCAGCAGCCGGGGACTAGTTCCAGATACGCAGTATTTT
CDR3: CASSRGLVPDTQYF

J: TRBJ1-1
D: .
V: TRBV29-1
size: .
DNA: TGCAGCGTTGAAGCAATATTGAACACTGAAGCTTTCTTT
CDR3: CSVEAILNTEAFF